The 32 T cell receptor beta chains in this list originate from one sample, sequenced in a study of CD4 T cells in relation to SARS-CoV-2 and coronaviruses. The unexposed donors gave CD4+ T cells in about 2010-2018, prior to COVID-19. Using immunoSEQ multiplex PCR, the repertoire was profiled, and TCRdb retains in-frame clones only, with some absent. This sample has around 65,000 clones, with over 70% found just once. Material: memory CD4+ T cells from PBMCs. The source of these receptors is a human donor in good health.

The chain recombines TRBV6-5 with TRBJ2-1; D not resolved. The CDR3 extends over 13 amino acids. V dropped 5 bases and J dropped 5 bases, with 10 bases sitting between them. CDR1 is MNHEY and CDR2 is SVGAGI in the germline V gene. Here the CDR3 reads CASSKGPHNEQFF. The CDR3 region has the DNA TGTGCCAGCAGTAAGGGCCCTCACAATGAGCAGTTCTTC.

V usage is TRBV5-1 and J usage is TRBJ1-3; D is unclear. The germline V gene encodes CDR1 SGHRS and CDR2 YFSETQ. The CDR3 loop spans 16 amino acids. The germline V and J ends were trimmed by 0 bases and 2 bases, with 12 bases remaining between them. DNA for the CDR3: TGCGCCAGCAGCTTGGATGTTCCGGAAGCTGGAAACACCATATATTTT. Translation gives CASSLDVPEAGNTIYF.

CDR3 amino acids: CASSERLAGSYEQFF. The CDR3 nucleotides are TGTGCCAGCAGTGAAAGGCTAGCCGGGTCGTATGAGCAGTTCTTC. This chain links TRBV2 with TRBJ2-1; the D gene is possibly TRBD2 (5 bases). Germline CDR1 is SNHLY and CDR2 is FYNNEI. This CDR3 is built from 15 residues. Trimming stripped 2 bases from V and 8 bases from J, with 16 bases between.

The chain recombines TRBV11-2 with TRBJ2-1; 8 bases fit TRBD2. Per the germline V gene, CDR1 is SGHAT and CDR2 is FQNNGV. The CDR3 extends over 18 amino acids. V shed 5 bases, J shed 2 bases, and the junction held 14 bases outside the gene matches. The CDR3: CASSLSGRAGVAYNEQFF. The DNA for the CDR3 is TGTGCCAGCAGCCTATCCGGGAGGGCGGGAGTGGCCTACAATGAGCAGTTCTTC.

The genes are TRBV2 and TRBJ2-1; TRBD2 aligns across 8 bases. The CDR3 has 15 amino acids. With 8 bases clipped from V and 8 bases from J, the junction kept 14 bases outside the gene matches. CDR1 is SNHLY and CDR2 is FYNNEI in the germline V gene. CDR3 protein: CASGAAGAKGYEQFF. The DNA for the CDR3 is TGTGCCAGCGGAGCAGCGGGAGCCAAGGGATATGAGCAGTTCTTC.

This chain links TRBV9 with TRBJ2-7; TRBD2 matches at 10 bases. The CDR3 consists of 14 residues. CDR1 is SGDLS and CDR2 is YYNGEE in the germline V gene. Germline trimming cut 3 bases from V and 7 bases from J; bases unmatched to any gene: 7. The CDR3 DNA sequence: TGTGCCAGCAGCGCGGGACTAGCGCCTTCAGAGCAGTACTTC. The encoded protein is CASSAGLAPSEQYF.

The rearrangement joins TRBV3-1 (or the pseudogene TRBV3-2) to TRBJ2-7, with D unresolved. Germline V gene data show CDR1 as LGHDT and CDR2 as YNNKEL (reference sequence). The V end was cut by 8 bases, the J end by 2 bases, with 10 bases between. The CDR3 is 12 residues long. CDR3 coding DNA: TGTGCCAGCGGGGATAAACCCTACGAGCAGTACTTC. This gives the protein CASGDKPYEQYF.

This chain connects TRBV24-1 to TRBJ1-4; D remains unclear. The CDR3 sequence is 13 residues long. CDR1 is KGHDR, CDR2 SFDVKD, per germline. Trimming removed 10 bases at V and 4 bases at J, with 12 bases between. CDR3 coding DNA: TGTGCCACAATGGGCCCGGTTAATGAAAAACTGTTTTTT. It codes for CATMGPVNEKLFF.

The chain recombines TRBV28 with TRBJ1-1; unclear D gene. CDR1 and CDR2 (germline): MDHEN, SYDVKM. The CDR3 length is 14 residues. The V and J ends lost 2 bases and 0 bases respectively, with 7 bases between them. CDR3 residues: CASSLVIVNTEAFF. CDR3 DNA sequence: TGTGCCAGCAGTTTAGTGATAGTGAACACTGAAGCTTTCTTT. Drawing the rest from reference TRBV28 and TRBJ1-1, the complete variable domain is DVKVTQSSRYLVKRTGEKVFLECVQDMDHENMFWYRQDPGLGLRLIYFSYDVKMKEKGDIPEGYSVSREKKERFSLILESASTNQTSMYLCASSLVIVNTEAFFGQGTRLTVV.

This clone occurred once. V gene TRBV27 combines with J gene TRBJ2-1; D possibly matches TRBD1 or TRBD2 (5 bases each). The CDR3 totals 16 residues. The V end was cut by 5 bases, the J end by 8 bases, with 22 bases between. The germline V gene encodes CDR1 MNHEY and CDR2 SMNVEV (reference sequence). CDR3 nucleotides: TGTGCCAGCAGTCCCTACCAGGGACCAAGCCGCGATGAGCAGTTCTTC. Its translation is CASSPYQGPSRDEQFF.

The rearrangement joins TRBV5-8 to TRBJ2-1; 8 nucleotides align to TRBD2. The CDR3 runs to 15 residues. Germline trimming cut 2 bases from V and 4 bases from J; bases unmatched to any gene: 5. The germline V gene encodes CDR1 SGHTS and CDR2 YDEGEE. The CDR3 coding sequence is TGTGCCAGCAGCTTACGCGGGGGGACGTACAATGAGCAGTTCTTC. As protein: CASSLRGGTYNEQFF. Full variable domain (remainder filled in from reference TRBV5-8 and TRBJ2-1): EAGVTQSPTHLIKTRGQQATLRCSPISGHTSVYWYQQALGLGLQFLLWYDEGEERNRGNFPPRFSGRQFPNYSSELNVNALELEDSALYLCASSLRGGTYNEQFFGPGTRLTVL.

This chain uses TRBV5-1 with TRBJ2-5; 10 bases are shared with TRBD2. V shed 6 bases, J shed 4 bases, and the junction held 9 bases outside the gene matches. Germline-derived CDR1 and CDR2 are SGHRS and YFSETQ. The CDR3 is 15 residues long. CDR3 nucleotides: TGCGCCAGCACCCAGGGGGCTAGCGGGGGAGAGACCCAGTACTTC. Amino acid sequence: CASTQGASGGETQYF.

The CDR3 DNA sequence: TGTGCCAGCAGCTTAGGTGGCGCCAGCTCCTACAATGAGCAGTTCTTC. It yields the protein CASSLGGASSYNEQFF. The rearrangement joins TRBV11-2 to TRBJ2-1; D remains unclear. The germline gives CDR1 SGHAT, CDR2 FQNNGV. With 1 base removed from V and 0 bases from J, the gap between germline ends came to 10 bases. The CDR3 sequence is 16 residues long. The full variable domain, with the rest looked up from reference TRBV11-2 and TRBJ2-1, is EAGVAQSPRYKIIEKRQSVAFWCNPISGHATLYWYQQILGQGPKLLIQFQNNGVVDDSQLPKDRFSAERLKGVDSTLKIQPAKLEDSAVYLCASSLGGASSYNEQFFGPGTRLTVL.

The rearrangement joins TRBV10-3 to TRBJ1-1, with D hard to call. The CDR3 spans 15 residues. V lost 2 bases, J lost 4 bases, and 14 bases lay in between. Germline V gene data show CDR1 as ENHRY and CDR2 as SYGVKD. The CDR3 sequence is CAISEKRTAGTEAFF. DNA of the CDR3: TGTGCCATCAGTGAGAAACGAACAGCGGGCACTGAAGCTTTCTTT.

In nucleotides, the CDR3 is TGTGCCAGCAGCTTAGCGCCGGGACAGGGGAAACCTAACTATGGCTACACCTTC. Its protein product is CASSLAPGQGKPNYGYTF. The chain is built from TRBV7-2 and TRBJ1-2; 10 bases are shared with TRBD1. The CDR3 has 18 residues. Losses at the gene ends were 0 bases for V and 0 bases for J; bases not matched to a gene: 7. The V gene's germline CDR1 is SGHTA and CDR2 FQGNSA.

The chain is built from TRBV5-5 and TRBJ1-5; TRBD1 matches at 7 bases. Germline V lookup: CDR1 SGHKS, CDR2 YYEKEE (reference sequence). This CDR3 spans 14 amino acids. The trim removed 4 bases at V and 2 bases at J, leaving 3 bases unmatched. CDR3 loop: CASSVTGGNQPQHF. The CDR3 DNA is TGTGCCAGCAGCGTTACAGGGGGCAATCAGCCCCAGCATTTT.

V and J are TRBV7-9 and TRBJ2-5; D unresolved. CDR1 is SEHNR and CDR2 is FQNEAQ in the germline V gene (reference sequence). The CDR3 has 13 residues. The germline V and J ends were trimmed by 5 bases and 4 bases, with 11 bases remaining between them. CDR3 sequence: CASSVLVTETQYF. CDR3 sequence (DNA): TGTGCCAGCAGCGTCTTAGTGACAGAGACCCAGTACTTC.

This chain joins TRBV20-1 and TRBJ1-1; D is unclear. Germline V lookup: CDR1 DFQATT, CDR2 SNEGSKA (reference sequence). The CDR3 loop spans 11 amino acids. Trimming cost V 1 base and J 8 bases, with 8 bases left between them. CDR3 sequence reads: CSARARAEAFF. The CDR3, as DNA: TGCAGTGCTAGAGCTAGGGCGGAAGCTTTCTTT.

V is TRBV7-2 and J is TRBJ1-2; D perhaps matches TRBD1 (6 bases). The germline V and J ends were trimmed by 4 bases and 7 bases, with 13 bases remaining between them. Germline V gene lookup returns CDR1 SGHTA and CDR2 FQGNSA. CDR3 length: 13 residues. The CDR3 DNA follows: TGTGCCAGCAGCTCCAACCAGGGGACTGGCTACACCTTC. It specifies CASSSNQGTGYTF.

This clone was recorded only once. The chain recombines TRBV27 with TRBJ2-1; D assignment may be TRBD1 or TRBD2 (6 bases each). Germline V CDR1 and CDR2: MNHEY, SMNVEV (reference sequence). The CDR3 has 17 amino acids. V was clipped by 2 bases and J by 7 bases, with 21 bases between them. CDR3: CASSLPLGGGYGNEQFF. As DNA, the CDR3 is TGTGCCAGCAGTTTACCCCTGGGGGGCGGTTATGGGAATGAGCAGTTCTTC.

V gene TRBV5-4 combines with J gene TRBJ1-4; D may be TRBD1 (5 bases). CDR3 length equals 15 residues. Germline lookup yields CDR1 SGHNT and CDR2 YYREEE (reference sequence). Trimming stripped 3 bases from V and 2 bases from J, with 11 bases between. The CDR3: CASSWDPGTNEKLFF. The CDR3 DNA is TGTGCCAGCAGCTGGGACCCCGGGACTAATGAAAAACTGTTTTTT.

This clone was counted a few times. The chain combines TRBV10-3 with TRBJ1-1, with D uncertain. Looked up from germline, CDR1 is ENHRY and CDR2 is SYGVKD. V dropped 5 bases and J dropped 1 base, with 8 bases sitting between them. This CDR3 comprises 13 residues. Here the CDR3 DNA reads TGTGCCATCAGTCGGGGTGAGAACACTGAAGCTTTCTTT. It specifies CAISRGENTEAFF.

This clone was seen more than once but under ten times. The J gene is TRBJ1-6, the V gene TRBV30; D unclear. Looked up from germline, CDR1 is GTSNPN and CDR2 is SVGIG (reference sequence). Trimming removed 4 bases at V and 0 bases at J, with 4 bases between. This CDR3 has 13 residues. The CDR3 protein is CAWTSSYNSPLHF. The CDR3 DNA reads as TGTGCCTGGACCAGCTCCTATAATTCACCCCTCCACTTT.

This rearrangement joins TRBV9 to TRBJ1-3; D ambiguous. Trimming cost V 3 bases and J 0 bases, with 10 bases left between them. Germline CDR1 and CDR2: SGDLS and YYNGEE. CDR3 length: 15 amino acids. The CDR3 loop is CASSAVGNSGNTIYF. CDR3 nucleotide sequence: TGTGCCAGCAGCGCCGTGGGGAACTCTGGAAACACCATATATTTT.

The chain links TRBV12-3 or TRBV12-4 to TRBJ1-3, with D possibly TRBD1 on 6 matching bases. The CDR3 has 13 amino acids. The V end lost 11 bases, the J end lost 9 bases, and 20 bases lay between the germline ends. CDR3 protein: CALGGQLGSTIYF. CDR3 in DNA: TGTGCCTTGGGGGGACAACTAGGGAGCACCATATATTTT.

The chain couples TRBV19 to TRBJ2-2, with 13 bases aligning to TRBD2. From germline, CDR1 is LNHDA and CDR2 SQIVND (reference sequence). The CDR3 extends over 16 amino acids. The trim removed 5 bases at V and 3 bases at J, leaving 3 bases unmatched. In DNA form, the CDR3 reads TGTGCCAGTAGTGTGACTAGCGGGAGGTACACCGGGGAGCTGTTTTTT. It specifies CASSVTSGRYTGELFF.

The chain combines TRBV28 with TRBJ2-3, with 10 positions matching TRBD2. CDR1 and CDR2 from the germline V gene are MDHEN and SYDVKM. The CDR3 extends over 15 amino acids. J gave up 6 bases and V 7 bases, and 10 bases lay outside the gene matches. The CDR3 nucleotides are TGTGCCAGCATTAAATTAGCGGGGGGTTTGGATACGCAGTATTTT. This encodes CASIKLAGGLDTQYF.

This sequence joins TRBV7-7 and TRBJ2-2; 7 bases line up with TRBD1. Germline V gives CDR1 SSHAT, CDR2 FNYEAQ (reference sequence). The CDR3 covers 14 residues. Trimming cost V 6 bases and J 6 bases; bases outside gene matches: 7. Written as DNA, the CDR3 is TGTGCCAGCAGAGGGACAGACAGGGCCGGGGAGCTGTTTTTT. Its translation: CASRGTDRAGELFF.

This clone was picked up a small number of times. The chain couples TRBV11-2 to TRBJ2-1; no clear D gene. Trimming left V 0 bases short and J 2 bases short, with 2 bases between. The CDR3 is 13 residues long. CDR1 SGHAT and CDR2 FQNNGV come from the germline V gene. CDR3 sequence (DNA): TGTGCCAGCAGCTTAGACCCCTACAATGAGCAGTTCTTC. Amino acids: CASSLDPYNEQFF.

This clone was picked up one time. V gene TRBV3-1 (or the pseudogene TRBV3-2) combines with J gene TRBJ2-2; 9 positions agree with TRBD1. The CDR3 is 16 amino acids. V lost 0 bases to trimming and J lost 7 bases; unmatched junction nucleotides: 6. Germline V gives CDR1 LGHDT, CDR2 YNNKEL (reference sequence). CDR3 sequence (DNA): TGTGCCAGCAGCCAAGAGGGACAGGGTCTCGTCGGGGAGCTGTTTTTT. Protein product: CASSQEGQGLVGELFF.

The chain has TRBV9 and TRBJ2-2; D gene unclear. The V end lost 4 bases, the J end lost 6 bases, and 13 bases lay between the germline ends. Per germline, CDR1 SGDLS and CDR2 YYNGEE. The CDR3 is 14 residues long. The CDR3, as DNA: TGTGCCAGCAGCCCCCGACCCGAGTCCGGGGAGCTGTTTTTT. It translates to CASSPRPESGELFF.

This chain joins TRBV5-1 and TRBJ2-7; the D gene is possibly TRBD1 (5 bases). V was trimmed by 1 base and J by 2 bases, leaving 10 bases between them. The CDR3 has 14 residues. Germline CDR1 reads SGHRS; CDR2 reads YFSETQ. The CDR3 DNA sequence: TGCGCCAGCAGCTTGTCAGGGCCTACCTACGAGCAGTACTTC. It specifies CASSLSGPTYEQYF.